Below, 23 T cell receptor beta chains from the same sample are listed, as sequenced in a study of cytomegalovirus exposure and HLA in healthy donors. PCR was performed using 60 Vbeta and 13 Jbeta primers. Profiling relied on immunoSEQ multiplex PCR, and the TCRdb table lists in-frame clones only, not all of them. Recorded here are about 100,000 clones; the top ten clones represent 0.55% to 0.65%. Source material: PBMCs. The receptors here all came from a man in his fifties or sixties in good health and CMV-seronegative.

The V and J genes are TRBV11-3 and TRBJ2-7, with a possible D match to TRBD2 (6 bases). Trimming left V 5 bases short and J 1 base short, with 15 bases between. The CDR3 totals 15 residues. Looked up from germline, CDR1 is SGHNT and CDR2 is YENEEA. Here the CDR3 DNA reads TGTGCCAGCAGCCCCCGGGACGGGGGATCCTACGAGCAGTACTTC. Translating it yields CASSPRDGGSYEQYF. The variable domain in full, with the rest retrieved from reference TRBV11-3 and TRBJ2-7, is EAGVVQSPRYKIIEKKQPVAFWCNPISGHNTLYWYLQNLGQGPELLIRYENEEAVDDSQLPKDRFSAERLKGVDSTLKIQPAELGDSAVYLCASSPRDGGSYEQYFGPGTRLTVT.

The rearrangement links TRBV2 to TRBJ1-1; perhaps TRBD1 as D (5 bases). V was shortened by 7 bases and J by 3 bases, with 15 bases between the two germline ends. There are 14 residues in the CDR3. Germline V lookup: CDR1 SNHLY, CDR2 FYNNEI. The CDR3 nucleotides read TGTGCCAGCACCCTCAGGGTAATTGACACTGAAGCTTTCTTT. Its protein is CASTLRVIDTEAFF.

This sequence joins TRBV10-3 and TRBJ2-2; the D gene is possibly TRBD1 (6 bases). V was trimmed by 3 bases and J by 2 bases, leaving 10 bases between them. The CDR3 covers 15 residues. Germline CDR1 and CDR2: ENHRY and SYGVKD. The CDR3 loop is CAISDQGTNTGELFF. DNA for the CDR3: TGTGCCATCAGTGATCAGGGGACAAACACCGGGGAGCTGTTTTTT.

The J gene is TRBJ2-5, the V gene TRBV19, with 8 bases matching TRBD1. Germline V gives CDR1 LNHDA, CDR2 SQIVND (reference sequence). This CDR3 spans 15 amino acids. Trimming cost V 1 base and J 4 bases; bases outside gene matches: 5. This CDR3 is CASSIVGQGGETQYF. The DNA for the CDR3 is TGTGCCAGTAGTATAGTAGGACAGGGCGGAGAGACCCAGTACTTC.

The rearrangement uses TRBV27 and TRBJ2-1; possible D gene TRBD1, 6 bases. Trimming pared 5 bases from V and 0 bases from J, leaving 14 bases between. Germline V gene lookup returns CDR1 MNHEY and CDR2 SMNVEV (reference sequence). This CDR3 is built from 16 residues. In nucleotides, the CDR3 is TGTGCCAGCAGTCGAAGACAGGCACTCTCCTACAATGAGCAGTTCTTC. The encoded protein is CASSRRQALSYNEQFF.

This sequence joins TRBV6-5 and TRBJ2-7, with D perhaps TRBD1 (6 bases). The length of the CDR3 is 15 residues. The V gene's germline CDR1 is MNHEY and CDR2 SVGAGI. Trimming took off 5 bases at V and 2 bases at J, with 16 bases between the two ends. This CDR3 reads CASSRTAVLAYEQYF. The CDR3 bases are TGTGCCAGCAGTCGGACAGCCGTCCTCGCCTACGAGCAGTACTTC.

This sequence joins TRBV5-4 and TRBJ1-2, with D possibly being TRBD1 (6 bases). The CDR3 is 13 residues long. Per the germline V gene, CDR1 is SGHNT and CDR2 is YYREEE (reference sequence). The germline V and J ends were trimmed by 4 bases and 2 bases, with 9 bases remaining between them. CDR3 coding DNA: TGTGCCAGCAGCCGAGGGGGAAACTATGGCTACACCTTC. Its protein is CASSRGGNYGYTF.

The chain couples TRBV19 to TRBJ1-6; D gene ambiguous. The CDR3 is 15 residues long. The V and J ends lost 5 bases and 13 bases respectively, with 21 bases between them. CDR1 and CDR2 (germline): LNHDA, SQIVND (reference sequence). CDR3 loop: CASSPRIESRAPLHF. CDR3 coding DNA: TGTGCCAGTAGTCCCCGGATTGAGTCGCGAGCGCCCCTCCACTTT.

The chain carries TRBV6-6 and TRBJ2-7; D is possibly TRBD1 (6 bases). The CDR3 is 14 amino acids. Germline CDR1 and CDR2: MNHNY and SVGAGI (reference sequence). The ends were cut back, 4 bases at V and 2 bases at J, with 12 bases in the middle. Here the CDR3 DNA reads TGTGCCAGCAGTTGGGACATGAGCGCCTACGAGCAGTACTTC. Its translation is CASSWDMSAYEQYF.

V and J are TRBV29-1 and TRBJ1-2; 8 bases line up with TRBD1. Trimming cost V 0 bases and J 8 bases; bases outside gene matches: 8. Germline V CDR1 and CDR2: SQVTM, ANQGSEA. This CDR3 has 14 residues. CDR3 nucleotide sequence: TGCAGCGTTGAAGATCGCCCAGGGGGCTTGGGCTACACCTTC. Translation: CSVEDRPGGLGYTF.

The chain has TRBV29-1 and TRBJ1-2, with 7 bases lining up with TRBD1. The ends lost 7 bases at V and 5 bases at J; junction bases unmatched: 1. The CDR3 is 10 amino acids. Germline CDR1 and CDR2: SQVTM and ANQGSEA. CDR3 sequence reads: CSAQGYGYTF. The DNA of the CDR3 is TGCAGCGCACAGGGGTATGGCTACACCTTC.

The J gene is TRBJ2-4, the V gene TRBV4-1; 9 positions match TRBD2. The CDR3 totals 18 residues. Germline assignment: CDR1 MGHRA and CDR2 YSYEKL. Trimming took 6 bases from V and 0 from J; bases not matched to a gene: 12. CDR3 residues: CASSPSLAGNLAKNIQYF. The DNA for the CDR3 is TGCGCCAGCAGTCCAAGTCTAGCGGGGAATTTAGCCAAAAACATTCAGTACTTC.

This chain joins TRBV4-1 and TRBJ1-1; D is perhaps TRBD1 (6 bases). This CDR3 region has 14 residues. V lost 1 base, J lost 4 bases, and 10 bases lay in between. Germline V CDR1 and CDR2: MGHRA, YSYEKL. CDR3 sequence: CASSQVRGTTEAFF. The CDR3 region has the DNA TGCGCCAGCAGCCAAGTCAGGGGTACCACTGAAGCTTTCTTT.

The V gene is TRBV5-4, the J gene TRBJ1-1, with a possible D match to TRBD1 (5 bases). Trimming took 4 bases from V and 2 from J, leaving 9 bases between them. Germline lookup yields CDR1 SGHNT and CDR2 YYREEE (reference sequence). This CDR3 is built from 13 residues. The CDR3 spells CASSIDRNTEAFF. DNA for the CDR3: TGTGCCAGCAGCATAGACAGAAACACTGAAGCTTTCTTT. Looking up the rest from reference TRBV5-4 and TRBJ1-1 gives the full variable domain: ETGVTQSPTHLIKTRGQQVTLRCSSQSGHNTVSWYQQALGQGPQFIFQYYREEENGRGNFPPRFSGLQFPNYSSELNVNALELDDSALYLCASSIDRNTEAFFGQGTRLTVV.

The chain joins TRBV25-1 to TRBJ2-3; 9 nucleotides align to TRBD2. Germline lookup yields CDR1 MGHDK and CDR2 SYGVNS. J was trimmed by 12 bases and V by 5 bases; bases with no gene match: 9. The CDR3 covers 13 residues. CDR3 DNA sequence: TGTGCCAGCAGTATAGGTCGACTAGCGGTTCAGTATTTT. Amino acids: CASSIGRLAVQYF. Based on the CDR3 plus reference TRBV25-1 and TRBJ2-3, the full variable domain is EADIYQTPRYLVIGTGKKITLECSQTMGHDKMYWYQQDPGMELHLIHYSYGVNSTEKGDLSSESTVSRIRTEHFPLTLESARPSHTSQYLCASSIGRLAVQYFGPGTRLTVL.

The chain joins TRBV4-1 to TRBJ1-1, with a weak D call TRBD1 (5 bases). Trimming shortened V by 1 base and J by 4 bases, and 28 bases separated the two germline ends. Germline V gene sequence: CDR1 MGHRA, CDR2 YSYEKL. The CDR3 has 20 amino acids. The CDR3 DNA reads as TGCGCCAGCAGCCAAGGGGTCGGGGAGGGGCCCTACCCTACGGCCACTGAAGCTTTCTTT. Amino acids: CASSQGVGEGPYPTATEAFF.

This chain joins TRBV5-1 and TRBJ2-1, with a tentative D call TRBD1 (6 bases). Germline V gene data show CDR1 as SGHRS and CDR2 as YFSETQ. V was pared by 4 bases and J by 0 bases, with 11 bases between. CDR3 size: 15 residues. The CDR3 sequence is CASSPPQGSYNEQFF. The DNA for the CDR3 is TGCGCCAGCAGCCCCCCACAGGGCTCCTACAATGAGCAGTTCTTC.

The rearrangement links TRBV4-3 to TRBJ1-2, with TRBD1 identical over 9 bases. V lost 5 bases to trimming and J lost 2 bases; unmatched junction nucleotides: 9. Germline V CDR1 and CDR2: LGHNA, YSLEER. CDR3 size: 16 residues. CDR3 protein: CASSFMGQGQNYGYTF. The CDR3 coding sequence is TGCGCCAGCAGCTTTATGGGACAGGGTCAGAACTATGGCTACACCTTC.

The rearrangement uses TRBV9 and TRBJ2-1; 11 nucleotides agree with TRBD1. Germline lookup yields CDR1 SGDLS and CDR2 YYNGEE. CDR3 length: 15 amino acids. J gave up 3 bases and V 3 bases, and 2 bases lay outside the gene matches. The CDR3 loop reads CASSGGTGGYNEQFF. The DNA for the CDR3 is TGTGCCAGCAGCGGCGGGACAGGGGGCTACAATGAGCAGTTCTTC.

This chain connects TRBV7-2 to TRBJ1-2; 8 nucleotides line up with TRBD1. Germline assignment: CDR1 SGHTA and CDR2 FQGNSA. With 4 bases clipped from V and 3 bases from J, the junction kept 7 bases outside the gene matches. This CDR3 is built from 15 residues. CDR3 DNA sequence: TGTGCCAGCAGCTCCGCAGGGGGCGCGGACTATGGCTACACCTTC. Its protein product is CASSSAGGADYGYTF.

In nucleotides, the CDR3 is TGTGCCAGTAGTATAGATCTGCGGCGAGGTGGCGAAAAACTGTTTTTT. This encodes CASSIDLRRGGEKLFF. The rearrangement uses TRBV19 and TRBJ1-4; no clear D. Trimming stripped 0 bases from V and 8 bases from J, with 16 bases between. CDR1 is LNHDA, CDR2 SQIVND, per germline (reference sequence). This CDR3 has 16 amino acids.

This rearrangement joins TRBV18 to TRBJ2-7, with 7 bases aligning to TRBD1. Germline V CDR1 and CDR2: KGHSH, LQKENI. Germline trimming cut 5 bases from V and 3 bases from J; bases unmatched to any gene: 10. This CDR3 has 15 residues. The CDR3 DNA follows: TGTGCCAGCTCAATAACAGGGGTTGAATTCTACGAGCAGTACTTC. Amino acids: CASSITGVEFYEQYF.

V is TRBV7-9 and J is TRBJ2-3; D is possibly TRBD1 (5 bases). The CDR3 is 15 residues long. V lost 2 bases and J lost 1, with 10 bases in between. Germline V gives CDR1 SEHNR, CDR2 FQNEAQ (reference sequence). Here the CDR3 DNA reads TGTGCCAGCAGCTTAAGGGGTTTGGGCACAGATACGCAGTATTTT. This encodes CASSLRGLGTDTQYF.